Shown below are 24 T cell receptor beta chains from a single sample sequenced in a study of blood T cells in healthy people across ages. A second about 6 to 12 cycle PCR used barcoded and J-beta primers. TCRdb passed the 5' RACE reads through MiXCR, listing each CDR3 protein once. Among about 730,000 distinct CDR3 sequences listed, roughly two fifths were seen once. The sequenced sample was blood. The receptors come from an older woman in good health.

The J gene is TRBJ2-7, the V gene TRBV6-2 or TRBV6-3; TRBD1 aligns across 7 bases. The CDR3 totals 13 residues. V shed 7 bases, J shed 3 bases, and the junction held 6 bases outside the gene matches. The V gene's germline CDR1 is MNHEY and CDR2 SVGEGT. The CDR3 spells CASMRTGLYEQYF. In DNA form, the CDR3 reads TGTGCCAGCATGAGGACAGGCCTCTACGAGCAGTACTTC.

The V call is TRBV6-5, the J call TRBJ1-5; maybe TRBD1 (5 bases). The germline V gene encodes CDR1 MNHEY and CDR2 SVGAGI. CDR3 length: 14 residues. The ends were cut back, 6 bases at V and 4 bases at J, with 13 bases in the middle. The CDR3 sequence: CASSAGSGNQPQHF. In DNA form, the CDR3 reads TGTGCCAGCAGCGCAGGGAGCGGGAATCAGCCCCAGCATTTT.

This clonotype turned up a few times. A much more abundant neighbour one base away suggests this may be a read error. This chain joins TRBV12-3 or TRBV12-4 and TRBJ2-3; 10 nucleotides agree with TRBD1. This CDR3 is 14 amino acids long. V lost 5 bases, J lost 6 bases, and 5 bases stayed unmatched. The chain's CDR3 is CASSPGTGVDTQYF. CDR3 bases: TGTGCCAGCAGTCCCGGGACAGGGGTGGATACGCAGTATTTT.

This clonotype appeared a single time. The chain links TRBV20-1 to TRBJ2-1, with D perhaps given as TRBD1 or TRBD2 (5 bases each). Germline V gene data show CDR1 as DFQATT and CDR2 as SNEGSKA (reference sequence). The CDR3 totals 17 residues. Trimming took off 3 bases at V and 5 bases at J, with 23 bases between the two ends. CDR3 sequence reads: CSASSLGLARGDNEQFF. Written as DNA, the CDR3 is TGCAGTGCTAGCAGTCTGGGCTTAGCCCGGGGCGACAATGAGCAGTTCTTC.

CDR3 in DNA: TGTGCCAGCACCTCCGCAACTTATACGCAGTATTTT. Its protein is CASTSATYTQYF. This rearrangement joins TRBV6-2 or TRBV6-3 to TRBJ2-3; D gene unclear. CDR3 length: 12 amino acids. V lost 7 bases and J 7 bases, leaving 12 bases between the germline ends. Per the germline V gene, CDR1 is MNHEY and CDR2 is SVGEGT.

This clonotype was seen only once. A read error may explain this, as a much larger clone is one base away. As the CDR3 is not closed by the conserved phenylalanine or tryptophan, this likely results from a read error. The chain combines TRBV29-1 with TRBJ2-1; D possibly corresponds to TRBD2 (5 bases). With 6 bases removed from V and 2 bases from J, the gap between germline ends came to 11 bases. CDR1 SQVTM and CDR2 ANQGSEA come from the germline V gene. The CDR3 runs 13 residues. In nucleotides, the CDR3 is TGCAGCGTCCGAGCGGCGACCTACAATGAGCAGTTCCTC. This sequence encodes CSVRAATYNEQFL.

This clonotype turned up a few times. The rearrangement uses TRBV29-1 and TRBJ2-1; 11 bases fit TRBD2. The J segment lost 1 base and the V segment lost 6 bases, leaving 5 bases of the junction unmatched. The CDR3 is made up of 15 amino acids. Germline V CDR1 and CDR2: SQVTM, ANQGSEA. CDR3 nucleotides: TGCAGCGTGCTACTAGCGGGAGTATCCTACAATGAGCAGTTCTTC. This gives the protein CSVLLAGVSYNEQFF.

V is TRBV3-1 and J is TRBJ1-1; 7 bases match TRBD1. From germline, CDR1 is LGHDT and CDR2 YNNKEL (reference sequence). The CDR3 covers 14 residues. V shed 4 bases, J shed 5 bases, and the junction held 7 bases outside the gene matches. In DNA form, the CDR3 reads TGTGCCAGCAGCCCCCAGGGGGTTGGGACTGAAGCTTTCTTT. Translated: CASSPQGVGTEAFF.

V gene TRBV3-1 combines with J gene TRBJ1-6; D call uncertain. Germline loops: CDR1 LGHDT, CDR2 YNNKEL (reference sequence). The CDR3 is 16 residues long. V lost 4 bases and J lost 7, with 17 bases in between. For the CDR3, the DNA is TGTGCCAGCAGCCCCCTAGCGGTGCGAGACAATTCACCCCTCCACTTT. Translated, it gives CASSPLAVRDNSPLHF.

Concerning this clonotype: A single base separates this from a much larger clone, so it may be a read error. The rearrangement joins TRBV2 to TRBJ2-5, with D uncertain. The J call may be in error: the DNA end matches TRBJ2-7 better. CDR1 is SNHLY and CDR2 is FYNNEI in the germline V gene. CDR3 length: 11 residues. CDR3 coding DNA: TGTGCCAGCAGTGTCCATATCGAGCAGTACTTC. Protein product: CASSVHIEQYF.

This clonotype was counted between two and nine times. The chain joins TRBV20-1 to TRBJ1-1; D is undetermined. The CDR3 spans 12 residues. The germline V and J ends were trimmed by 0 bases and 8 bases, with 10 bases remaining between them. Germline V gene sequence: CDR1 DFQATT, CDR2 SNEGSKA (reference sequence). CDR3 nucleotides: TGCAGTGCTAGAGATAGAGTATTGGAAGCTTTCTTT. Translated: CSARDRVLEAFF.

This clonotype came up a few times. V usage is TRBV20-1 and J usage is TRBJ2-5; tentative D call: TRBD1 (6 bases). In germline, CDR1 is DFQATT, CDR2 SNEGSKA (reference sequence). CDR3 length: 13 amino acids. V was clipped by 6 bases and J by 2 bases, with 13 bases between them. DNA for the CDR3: TGCAGTGCAACAGGGTGGGGGCAAGAGACCCAGTACTTC. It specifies CSATGWGQETQYF.

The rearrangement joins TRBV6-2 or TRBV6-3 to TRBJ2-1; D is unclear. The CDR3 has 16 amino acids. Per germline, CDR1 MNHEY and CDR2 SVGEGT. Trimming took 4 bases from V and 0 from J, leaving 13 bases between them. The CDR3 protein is CASSSPAWSSYNEQFF. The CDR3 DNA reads TGTGCCAGCAGTTCTCCTGCCTGGAGCTCCTACAATGAGCAGTTCTTC.

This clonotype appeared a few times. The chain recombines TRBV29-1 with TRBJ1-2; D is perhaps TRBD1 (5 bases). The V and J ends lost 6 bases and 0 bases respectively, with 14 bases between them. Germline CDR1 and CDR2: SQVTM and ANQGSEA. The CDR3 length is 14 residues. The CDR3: CSVPRGSANYGYTF. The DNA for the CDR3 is TGCAGCGTCCCGAGGGGTTCCGCTAACTATGGCTACACCTTC.

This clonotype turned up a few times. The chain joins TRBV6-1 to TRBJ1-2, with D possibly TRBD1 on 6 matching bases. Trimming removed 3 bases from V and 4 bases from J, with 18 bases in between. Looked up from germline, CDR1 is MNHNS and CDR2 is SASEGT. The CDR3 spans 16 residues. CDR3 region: CASSEGAPTQSYGYTF. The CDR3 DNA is TGTGCCAGCAGTGAGGGGGCCCCGACGCAATCCTATGGCTACACCTTC.

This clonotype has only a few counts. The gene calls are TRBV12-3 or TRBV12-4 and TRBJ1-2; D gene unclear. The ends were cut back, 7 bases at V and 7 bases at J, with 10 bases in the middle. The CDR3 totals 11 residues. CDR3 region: CASTLGIGYTF. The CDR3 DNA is TGTGCCAGCACCCTTGGGATTGGCTACACCTTC.

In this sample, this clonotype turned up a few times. The CDR3 bases are TGTGCCAGCAGCTTCCTGACCGGGACAGGGAGCTATGGCTACACCTTC. Translated: CASSFLTGTGSYGYTF. This sequence joins TRBV7-2 and TRBJ1-2; 9 nucleotides line up with TRBD1. V was clipped by 3 bases and J by 4 bases; unmatched bases: 9. The CDR3 length is 16 residues. Germline CDR1 SGHTA, CDR2 FQGNSA.

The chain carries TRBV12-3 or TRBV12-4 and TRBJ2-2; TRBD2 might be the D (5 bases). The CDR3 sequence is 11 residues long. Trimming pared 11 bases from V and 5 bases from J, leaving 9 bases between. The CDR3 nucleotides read TGTGCCTCGGGGAGAACCGGGGAGCTGTTTTTT. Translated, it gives CASGRTGELFF.

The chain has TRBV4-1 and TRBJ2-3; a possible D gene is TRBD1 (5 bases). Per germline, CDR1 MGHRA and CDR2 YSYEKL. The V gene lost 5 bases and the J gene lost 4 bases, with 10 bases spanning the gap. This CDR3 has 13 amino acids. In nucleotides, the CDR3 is TGCGCCAGCAGCGGCAGCAGGGCAGATACGCAGTATTTT. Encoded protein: CASSGSRADTQYF.

The chain's CDR3 is CASSYSLSGITDTQYF. The CDR3 DNA sequence: TGTGCCAGCAGTTACAGCCTTAGCGGAATCACAGATACGCAGTATTTT. This chain uses TRBV6-2 or TRBV6-3 with TRBJ2-3, with D maybe TRBD2 (6 bases). CDR1 and CDR2 (germline): MNHEY, SVGEGT. This CDR3 is built from 16 residues. Trimming removed 2 bases from V and 2 bases from J, with 14 bases in between.

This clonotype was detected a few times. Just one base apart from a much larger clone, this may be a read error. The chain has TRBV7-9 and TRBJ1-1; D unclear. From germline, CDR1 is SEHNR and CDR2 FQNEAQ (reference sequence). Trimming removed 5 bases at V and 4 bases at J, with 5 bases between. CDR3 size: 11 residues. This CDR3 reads CASSQSTEAFF. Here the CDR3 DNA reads TGTGCCAGCAGCCAGAGCACTGAAGCTTTCTTT.

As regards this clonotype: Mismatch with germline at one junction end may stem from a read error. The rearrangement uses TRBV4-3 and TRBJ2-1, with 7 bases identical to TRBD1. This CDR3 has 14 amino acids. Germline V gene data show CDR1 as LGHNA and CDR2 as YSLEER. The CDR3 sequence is CACSQENRGSEQFF. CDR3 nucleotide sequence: TGCGCCTGCAGCCAAGAAAACAGGGGAAGTGAGCAGTTCTTC.

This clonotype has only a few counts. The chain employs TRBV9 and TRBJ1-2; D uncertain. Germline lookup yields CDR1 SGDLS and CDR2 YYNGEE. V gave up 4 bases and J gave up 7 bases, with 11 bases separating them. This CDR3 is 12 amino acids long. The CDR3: CASSPPARGYTF. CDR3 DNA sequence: TGTGCCAGCAGCCCACCGGCCCGTGGCTACACCTTC.

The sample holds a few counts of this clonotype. CDR3 sequence reads: CASSYSLEYGYTF. CDR3 coding DNA: TGTGCCAGCAGTTACTCGTTAGAGTATGGCTACACCTTC. The chain combines TRBV6-5 with TRBJ1-2; D is ambiguous. CDR1 and CDR2 (germline): MNHEY, SVGAGI. The CDR3 has 13 residues. V was clipped by 0 bases and J by 5 bases, with 7 bases between them.